This T cell receptor (beta chain) came from a study of blood T cell repertoires in COVID-19. In the study overall: The United States, Italy and Spain were the sources of the acute and convalescent COVID-19 samples. The analysed material was cDNA or gDNA that came from T cells, B-cell-depleted T cells, or PBMCs.

CDR3 length equals 16 residues. Per germline, CDR1 LGHNT and CDR2 FRNRAP. Germline trimming cut 2 bases from V and 2 bases from J; bases unmatched to any gene: 6. Study processing details: By means of reference gene primer amplification, nucleated cell counts were estimated. Profiling relied on immunoSEQ multiplex PCR, and the TCRdb table lists in-frame clones only, not all of them. V and J calls and clone size come straight from that table; D and trimming were deduced from the DNA. The table lists 120,000 or so clones, roughly 90% of them singletons. The chain combines TRBV12-5 with TRBJ2-3, with 8 bases lining up with TRBD2. The sample was peripheral blood. This receptor was identified in a woman older than 75 with acute or convalescent COVID-19. For the CDR3, the DNA is TGTGCTAGTGGTTTGACTCTAGCGGGCTTCACAGATACGCAGTATTTT. This codes for CASGLTLAGFTDTQYF.